The 18 T cell receptor beta chains in this list originate from one sample, sequenced in a study of blood T cell repertoires in COVID-19. The method was immunoSEQ multiplex PCR; TCRdb's version includes in-frame clones alone and lacks a portion of them. Of approximately 330,000 clones listed, approximately 88% are singletons. The sample was peripheral blood. The receptors originated from a woman in her forties or fifties with active or convalescent COVID-19.

This clone was seen more than once but under ten times. The CDR3 DNA follows: TGTGCCAGCAGCAAGGACATGTTTGATGAAAAACTGTTTTTT. Translation gives CASSKDMFDEKLFF. V gene TRBV4-2 combines with J gene TRBJ1-4; D may be TRBD1 (5 bases). The germline CDR1 and CDR2 sequences are LGHNA and YNFKEQ. V was trimmed by 5 bases and J by 6 bases, leaving 13 bases between them. The CDR3 is 14 amino acids.

The chain uses TRBV28 and TRBJ1-2; D is unresolved. CDR1 is MDHEN and CDR2 is SYDVKM in the germline V gene. This CDR3 has 16 residues. Trimming took 3 bases from V and 6 from J, leaving 20 bases between them. This CDR3 reads CASSFPMGSQTNGYTF. CDR3 DNA: TGTGCCAGCAGTTTTCCCATGGGCAGTCAAACCAATGGCTACACCTTC.

The gene calls are TRBV5-1 and TRBJ2-7; D may be TRBD1 (6 bases). The CDR3 is made up of 18 amino acids. Between the trimmed V and J ends, which lost 4 bases and 2 bases, there was a span of 25 bases. Germline CDR1 SGHRS, CDR2 YFSETQ. The CDR3 region is CASSKRTANGIKTYEQYF. CDR3 bases: TGCGCCAGCAGCAAACGGACAGCGAATGGAATTAAAACCTACGAGCAGTACTTC.

The chain carries TRBV4-2 and TRBJ2-7, with unresolved D. The CDR3 loop spans 15 amino acids. Germline assignment: CDR1 LGHNA and CDR2 YNFKEQ. V shed 1 base and J shed 0 bases, with 10 bases lying between them. DNA of the CDR3: TGTGCCAGCAGCCAAGCACAGAGTACCTCCTACGAGCAGTACTTC. This codes for CASSQAQSTSYEQYF.

The chain is built from TRBV5-1 and TRBJ1-6; 8 bases fit TRBD1. Trimming at V came to 4 bases and at J to 0 bases, leaving 6 bases not matched to a gene. The germline V gene encodes CDR1 SGHRS and CDR2 YFSETQ. The CDR3 consists of 17 residues. DNA of the CDR3: TGCGCCAGCAGCATCAGGACAGGGAGCTCCTATAATTCACCCCTCCACTTT. It translates to CASSIRTGSSYNSPLHF.

The J gene is TRBJ1-1, the V gene TRBV27, with D possibly being TRBD1 (6 bases). V lost 4 bases and J lost 7, with 16 bases in between. Germline CDR1 MNHEY, CDR2 SMNVEV (reference sequence). This CDR3 region has 14 residues. In DNA form, the CDR3 reads TGTGCCAGCAGTTCTAGGACAGTTTTCGGTGAAGCTTTCTTT. This codes for CASSSRTVFGEAFF.

The chain has TRBV28 and TRBJ2-1; TRBD2 matches at 8 bases. V shed 6 bases, J shed 4 bases, and the junction held 5 bases outside the gene matches. CDR1 MDHEN and CDR2 SYDVKM come from the germline V gene. This CDR3 spans 14 amino acids. CDR3 amino acids: CASSAGGNYNEQFF. The DNA for the CDR3 is TGTGCCAGCAGCGCGGGAGGAAATTACAATGAGCAGTTCTTC.

The chain links TRBV7-2 to TRBJ2-5, with 10 bases identical to TRBD2. J gave up 4 bases and V 2 bases, and 4 bases lay outside the gene matches. The germline gives CDR1 SGHTA, CDR2 FQGNSA. CDR3 length: 15 residues. Here the CDR3 DNA reads TGTGCCAGCAGCTTAAGCGGGAGGGTTGGAGAGACCCAGTACTTC. Encoded protein: CASSLSGRVGETQYF.

The chain employs TRBV21-1 and TRBJ2-7; TRBD2 is the table's D call and was not checked against the DNA. TRBV21-1 is flagged as a pseudogene. The CDR3 is 11 residues long. The CDR3 here is CASSFLPRGYF. The CDR3 nucleotides read TGTGCCAGCAGCTTCCTTCCTCGGGGGTACTTC.

The genes are TRBV4-1 and TRBJ1-1; no clear D gene. V gave up 1 base and J gave up 0 bases, with 6 bases separating them. CDR1 is MGHRA and CDR2 is YSYEKL in the germline V gene. The CDR3 is 14 amino acids. CDR3 sequence (DNA): TGCGCCAGCAGCCAAGCCCTACTGAACACTGAAGCTTTCTTT. Encoded protein: CASSQALLNTEAFF.

The chain employs TRBV7-9 and TRBJ1-1; the D gene is possibly TRBD1 (5 bases). The CDR3 runs to 12 residues. Per the germline V gene, CDR1 is SEHNR and CDR2 is FQNEAQ (reference sequence). Trimming removed 7 bases from V and 5 bases from J, with 11 bases in between. DNA of the CDR3: TGTGCCAGCATTGACGGGGGGACTGAAGCTTTCTTT. Amino acids: CASIDGGTEAFF. The full variable domain, completed using reference TRBV7-9 and TRBJ1-1, is DTGVSQNPRHKITKRGQNVTFRCDPISEHNRLYWYRQTLGQGPEFLTYFQNEAQLEKSRLLSDRFSAERPKGSFSTLEIQRTEQGDSAMYLCASIDGGTEAFFGQGTRLTVV.

The chain carries TRBV7-2 and TRBJ1-6; tentatively, D is TRBD1 (5 bases). The ends were cut back, 1 base at V and 9 bases at J, with 25 bases in the middle. CDR1 is SGHTA, CDR2 FQGNSA, per germline. The CDR3 is made up of 19 amino acids. The CDR3: CASSLGLGGEGPMGSPLHF. The CDR3 DNA is TGTGCCAGCAGCTTAGGGCTGGGGGGGGAGGGCCCCATGGGTTCACCCCTCCACTTT.

The chain is built from TRBV18 and TRBJ1-4; no definite D call. The CDR3 has 16 amino acids. Germline V CDR1 and CDR2: KGHSH, LQKENI. The V and J ends lost 2 bases and 5 bases respectively, with 15 bases between them. The CDR3 DNA reads as TGTGCCAGCTCACCAAAGTCGGCAGGCGAAAATGAAAAACTGTTTTTT. Amino acids: CASSPKSAGENEKLFF.

This clone is a singleton in its sample. The V gene is TRBV7-9, the J gene TRBJ1-2; D might be TRBD1 (6 bases). The V gene's germline CDR1 is SEHNR and CDR2 FQNEAQ (reference sequence). The V end lost 5 bases, the J end lost 3 bases, and 22 bases lay between the germline ends. This CDR3 contains 17 residues. This CDR3 reads CASSHWDNLRGHYGYTF. The CDR3 nucleotides read TGTGCCAGCAGCCACTGGGACAATTTACGGGGACACTATGGCTACACCTTC. The full variable domain, its missing parts supplied by reference TRBV7-9 and TRBJ1-2, is DTGVSQNPRHKITKRGQNVTFRCDPISEHNRLYWYRQTLGQGPEFLTYFQNEAQLEKSRLLSDRFSAERPKGSFSTLEIQRTEQGDSAMYLCASSHWDNLRGHYGYTFGSGTRLTVV.

The V and J genes are TRBV7-8 and TRBJ1-1; D unresolved. The V end lost 3 bases, the J end lost 0 bases, and 8 bases lay between the germline ends. CDR1 SGHVS and CDR2 FQNEAQ come from the germline V gene. This CDR3 has 14 amino acids. The CDR3 loop reads CASSLGSMNTEAFF. Here the CDR3 DNA reads TGTGCCAGCAGCTTGGGGAGTATGAACACTGAAGCTTTCTTT. Filled out from reference TRBV7-8 and TRBJ1-1, the complete variable domain reads GAGVSQSPRYKVAKRGQDVALRCDPISGHVSLFWYQQALGQGPEFLTYFQNEAQLDKSGLPSDRFFAERPEGSVSTLKIQRTQQEDSAVYLCASSLGSMNTEAFFGQGTRLTVV.

The CDR3 reads CAWSVNSGTEAFF. The DNA for the CDR3 is TGTGCCTGGAGTGTAAATAGCGGCACTGAAGCTTTCTTT. The V and J genes are TRBV30 and TRBJ1-1; D unclear. The CDR3 loop spans 13 amino acids. The V gene lost 0 bases and the J gene lost 4 bases, with 9 bases spanning the gap. The germline gives CDR1 GTSNPN, CDR2 SVGIG (reference sequence).

The gene calls are TRBV15 and TRBJ1-2, with TRBD1 matching 10 bases. Germline V gene lookup returns CDR1 LNHNV and CDR2 YYDKDF (reference sequence). Trimming took 0 bases from V and 6 from J; bases not matched to a gene: 4. This CDR3 is built from 15 residues. The CDR3 DNA reads as TGTGCCACCAGCAGAGAAGGGACAGGGGTCGATGGCTACACCTTC. It codes for CATSREGTGVDGYTF.

V and J are TRBV5-4 and TRBJ1-1; no clear D gene. CDR3 size: 12 residues. Trimming cost V 0 bases and J 5 bases, with 5 bases left between them. Germline CDR1 and CDR2: SGHNT and YYREEE (reference sequence). DNA of the CDR3: TGTGCCAGCAGCTTGGCCAGGACTGAAGCTTTCTTT. Amino acids: CASSLARTEAFF.